This T cell receptor beta chain was recovered during a study of T cells in Graves' hyperthyroidism and ophthalmopathy. This clonotype was observed many times. Antigen: not known. Template material for amplifying TCR beta CDR3 regions consisted of RNA transcripts. In the first-round RT-PCR of the TCR CDR3, the HTBI primer set was used. MiXCR, run by TCRdb on the multiplex PCR reads, gives a single entry per CDR3 protein. This repertoire shows around 380,000 distinct CDR3 sequences, about 13% found once; its top ten account for around 20%. CDR1 MDHEN and CDR2 SYDVKM come from the germline V gene. The V gene lost 11 bases and the J gene lost 4 bases, with 18 bases spanning the gap. The CDR3 is 14 residues long. Study results and limitations: Blood held most thyroid clonotypes expanded above 0.001 frequency.

J is TRBJ1-5 and V is TRBV28; the D gene is possibly TRBD1 (5 bases). The specimen was blood. This sequence was found in a man under 40 with Graves' hyperthyroidism that later progressed to Graves' ophthalmopathy. The CDR3 protein is CASRWGWGNQPQHF. CDR3 coding DNA: TGTGCCTCGCGGTGGGGCTGGGGGAATCAGCCCCAGCATTTT.